The present entry profiles one T cell receptor beta chain with its context. Its target is unknown. Then a second PCR, running roughly 6 to 11 cycles, was carried out with a sample-barcoded 5' primer and a J-beta primer mix. Researchers report that a template-switch adaptor with 12 random nucleotides tagged each cDNA molecule. One entry per CDR3 protein, called by TCRdb with MiXCR from the 5' RACE reads. The table includes some 710,000 distinct CDR3 sequences, about half detected once. The data were taken from a study of blood T cells in healthy people across ages. Healthy Caucasians from Russia aged roughly 6 to 90 served as donors. Study-wide points: While age rose, TCR beta diversity per million T cells dropped in a roughly linear way. Long-lived donors carried more naive CD4+ cells and greater diversity than aged donors.

This TCR was recovered from a man aged 80 or over in good health. Material: blood.

CDR3 coding DNA: TGCGCCAGCGCCGCACTCCCCCAATACGAGCAGTACTTC. Residues: CASAALPQYEQYF. The genes are TRBV10-2 and TRBJ2-7; D call uncertain. Trimming shortened V by 8 bases and J by 4 bases, and 15 bases separated the two germline ends. Germline CDR1 WSHSY, CDR2 SAAADI. This CDR3 is 13 amino acids long.